This T cell receptor (beta chain) stems from a study of blood T cells in healthy people across ages. Germline V CDR1 and CDR2: LGHDT, YNNKEL (reference sequence). The CDR3 is 14 amino acids. V was clipped by 3 bases and J by 2 bases, with 10 bases between them. Findings and limits, study-wide: Significant beta diversity loss was already apparent by age roughly 40, declining roughly linearly.

Using a J-beta primer mix together with a sample-barcoded 5' primer, a second PCR was run for about 7 to 12 cycles. Via MiXCR, TCRdb re-called the 5' RACE reads, giving one row per CDR3 protein. The sample consists of around 780,000 distinct CDR3 sequences, roughly 25% of them appearing once. There are a few counts of this clonotype. Its antigen is unidentified. These data were likewise used in another study, on T cells of mothers and their children.

The receptor was derived from a boy aged 5-17 years in good health. Input material: blood. The rearrangement links TRBV3-1 to TRBJ2-5; D unclear. The CDR3 sequence is CASSHLDGQETQYF. CDR3 nucleotides: TGTGCCAGCAGCCACCTGGACGGACAAGAGACCCAGTACTTC.